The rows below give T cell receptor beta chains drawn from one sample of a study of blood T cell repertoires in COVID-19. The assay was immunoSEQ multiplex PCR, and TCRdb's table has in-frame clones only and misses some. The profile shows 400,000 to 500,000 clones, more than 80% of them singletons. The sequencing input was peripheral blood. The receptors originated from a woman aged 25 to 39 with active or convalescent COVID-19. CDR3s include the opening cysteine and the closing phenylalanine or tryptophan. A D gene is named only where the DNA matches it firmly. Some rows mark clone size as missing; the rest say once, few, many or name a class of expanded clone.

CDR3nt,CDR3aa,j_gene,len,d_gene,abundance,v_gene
TGTGCCAGTAGCGTGTACAGGGGCGGTGATTCACCCCTCCACTTT,CASSVYRGGDSPLHF,TRBJ1-6,15,TRBD1,few,TRBV19
TGTGCCAGCAGAGCGACCGGGACAGGAGCCACTGAAGCTTTCTTT,CASRATGTGATEAFF,TRBJ1-1,15,TRBD1,NA,TRBV6-4
TGTGCCAGCAGCCCAAGGACTAGCGGGAGAAAGTTCTTC,CASSPRTSGRKFF,TRBJ2-1,13,TRBD2,NA,TRBV3-1/TRBV3-2
TGTGCCAGCAGCTTAAGGCTAGCGGGATCCTACGAGCAGTACTTC,CASSLRLAGSYEQYF,TRBJ2-7,15,TRBD2,NA,TRBV7-2
TGTGCCAGCAGTTTACTAGCGGGAGGGGGTACAGATACGCAGTATTTT,CASSLLAGGGTDTQYF,TRBJ2-3,16,TRBD2,NA,TRBV27
TGTGCCACCGGGCACCTGAGGGGGACTGAAGCTTTCTTT,CATGHLRGTEAFF,TRBJ1-1,13,NA,NA,TRBV15
TGTGCCTCAACCGGGACATTGAACACTGAAGCTTTCTTT,CASTGTLNTEAFF,TRBJ1-1,13,NA,NA,TRBV6-5
TGTGCCAGCAGCCAAGGATCACTAGCGGGTAGCTCCTACAATGAGCAGTTCTTC,CASSQGSLAGSSYNEQFF,TRBJ2-1,18,TRBD2,NA,TRBV3-1/TRBV3-2
TGTGCCAGCAGTTGGACAGGCCCTAATGAAAAACTGTTTTTT,CASSWTGPNEKLFF,TRBJ1-4,14,TRBD1,NA,TRBV6-5
TGTGCCAGCAGCTTAGGGGACAGGGGATCCTACGAGCAGTACTTC,CASSLGDRGSYEQYF,TRBJ2-7,15,TRBD1,NA,TRBV7-6
TGTGCCAGCAGCCCAACTAGCGGGGGAAACAATGAGCAGTTCTTC,CASSPTSGGNNEQFF,TRBJ2-1,15,TRBD2,NA,TRBV11-2
TGTGCCAGCAGTCCAGCGGGCTCCCATGGCTACACCTTC,CASSPAGSHGYTF,TRBJ1-2,13,NA,once,TRBV6-5
TGTGCCAGTAGAGACAGCTATAATTCACCCCTCCACTTT,CASRDSYNSPLHF,TRBJ1-6,13,NA,once,TRBV19